This T cell receptor beta chain was recovered during a study of shared clonotypes between healthy human individuals. Points from the study as a whole: Depth of sequencing was expected to influence donor clonotype sharing.

A remark on this clone: Its matching antigen is unknown.

The CDR3 runs to 17 residues. Germline V gene sequence: CDR1 SGHVS, CDR2 FNYEAQ. Trimming cost V 5 bases and J 5 bases, with 22 bases left between them. Clones were read by immunoSEQ multiplex PCR, and TCRdb kept only the in-frame ones, dropping some. In the table there are 2.3 million or so clones, approximately 95% of which are singletons. Sequenced: naive CD4+ T cells from PBMCs. Subset described: CD45RA+ positively selected. The TCR was taken from a young man in good health. Some clones in this sample may be carry-over from other donors' samples. The chain recombines TRBV7-6 with TRBJ1-3, with a weak D call TRBD1 (5 bases). CDR3 in amino acids: CASSHTYKGEVRNTIYF. Written as DNA, the CDR3 is TGTGCCAGCAGCCATACATACAAAGGGGAGGTGAGAAACACCATATATTTT.